This T cell receptor (beta chain) was observed in a study of CD8+ T cells in alopecia areata. With V trimmed by 2 bases and J by 4 bases, 2 bases remained unmatched. CDR1 and CDR2 (germline): NSQYPW, LRSPGD (reference sequence). CDR3 length: 15 residues. The sequencing template was cDNA reverse transcribed from extracted RNA. This table comes from immunoSEQ multiplex PCR, and its TCRdb copy is limited to in-frame clones, with some not included. The specimen gives some 110,000 clones without singletons; the ten biggest hold less than 20%. This clone was observed a handful of times. Mouse germline and gene names are used. The read gets to within 4 residues of the CDR3 end, and the germline J gene fills in the rest.

The genes are TRBV1 and TRBJ2-2, with 9 nucleotides matching TRBD2. This TCR was sampled from a C3H/HeJ mouse with alopecia areata. Strain MHC haplotype: H2-k. Specimen: lesional skin. The CDR3 sequence: CTCSARLGVTGQLYF. CDR3 DNA, as far as it was read: TGCACCTGCAGTGCAAGACTGGGGGTCACCGGG.